This note documents a single T cell receptor beta chain sequence. Data came from immunoSEQ multiplex PCR; TCRdb stores just in-frame clones and leaves some out. The sample shows roughly 61,000 clones, under 95% of them seen only once. The record originates from a study of T cell changes during pregnancy in multiple sclerosis. CDR1 is MDHEN and CDR2 is SYDVKM in the germline V gene. With V trimmed by 3 bases and J by 6 bases, 5 bases remained unmatched. The CDR3 consists of 14 residues. The origin of this receptor is a female donor in good health, enrolled as a control in a pregnancy study. Here the sequenced sample was peripheral blood, taken in the first trimester of pregnancy. The chain employs TRBV28 and TRBJ1-5; 7 bases align to TRBD1. CDR3: CASSFEGAGQPQHF. For the CDR3, the DNA is TGTGCCAGCAGTTTTGAGGGGGCGGGTCAGCCCCAGCATTTT.